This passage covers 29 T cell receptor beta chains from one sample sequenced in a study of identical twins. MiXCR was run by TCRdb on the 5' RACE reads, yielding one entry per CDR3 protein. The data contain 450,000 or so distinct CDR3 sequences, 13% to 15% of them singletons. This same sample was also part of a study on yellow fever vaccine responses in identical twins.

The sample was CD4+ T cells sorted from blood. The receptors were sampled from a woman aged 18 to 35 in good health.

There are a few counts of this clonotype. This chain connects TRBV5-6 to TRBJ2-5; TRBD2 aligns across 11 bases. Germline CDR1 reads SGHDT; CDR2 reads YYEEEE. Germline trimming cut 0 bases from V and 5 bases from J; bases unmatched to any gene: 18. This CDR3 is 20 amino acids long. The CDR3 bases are TGTGCCAGCAGCTTGGCACCCACCGGGAGAATACTAGCGGGAGTGGAGACCCAGTACTTC. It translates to CASSLAPTGRILAGVETQYF. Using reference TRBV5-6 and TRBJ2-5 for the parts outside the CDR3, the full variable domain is DAGVTQSPTHLIKTRGQQVTLRCSPKSGHDTVSWYQQALGQGPQFIFQYYEEEERQRGNFPDRFSGHQFPNYSSELNVNALLLGDSALYLCASSLAPTGRILAGVETQYFGPGTRLLVL.

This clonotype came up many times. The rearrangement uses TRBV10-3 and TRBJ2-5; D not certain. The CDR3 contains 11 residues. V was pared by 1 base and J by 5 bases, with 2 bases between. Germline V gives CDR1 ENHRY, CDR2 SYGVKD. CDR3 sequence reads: CAISELETQYF. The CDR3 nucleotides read TGTGCCATCAGTGAGTTGGAGACCCAGTACTTC.

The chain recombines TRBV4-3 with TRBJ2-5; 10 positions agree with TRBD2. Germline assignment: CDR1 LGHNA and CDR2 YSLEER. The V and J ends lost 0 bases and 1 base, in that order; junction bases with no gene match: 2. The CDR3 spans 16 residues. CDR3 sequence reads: CASSQEIAGGQETQYF. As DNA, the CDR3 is TGCGCCAGCAGCCAAGAGATAGCGGGAGGCCAAGAGACCCAGTACTTC.

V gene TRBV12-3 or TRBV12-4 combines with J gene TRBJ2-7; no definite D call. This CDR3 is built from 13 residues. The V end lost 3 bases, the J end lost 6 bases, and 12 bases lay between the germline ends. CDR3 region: CASSFAQGLEQYF. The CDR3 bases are TGTGCCAGCAGTTTCGCCCAAGGTCTCGAGCAGTACTTC.

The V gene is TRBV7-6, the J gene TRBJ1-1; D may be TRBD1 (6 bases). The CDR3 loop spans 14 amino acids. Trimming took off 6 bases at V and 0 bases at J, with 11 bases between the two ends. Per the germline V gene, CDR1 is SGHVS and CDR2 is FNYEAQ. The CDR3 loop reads CASSRDTLNTEAFF. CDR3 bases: TGTGCCAGCAGTCGGGACACATTGAACACTGAAGCTTTCTTT. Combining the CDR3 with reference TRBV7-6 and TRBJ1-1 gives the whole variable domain GAGVSQSPRYKVTKRGQDVALRCDPISGHVSLYWYRQALGQGPEFLTYFNYEAQQDKSGLPNDRFSAERPEGSISTLTIQRTEQRDSAMYRCASSRDTLNTEAFFGQGTRLTVV.

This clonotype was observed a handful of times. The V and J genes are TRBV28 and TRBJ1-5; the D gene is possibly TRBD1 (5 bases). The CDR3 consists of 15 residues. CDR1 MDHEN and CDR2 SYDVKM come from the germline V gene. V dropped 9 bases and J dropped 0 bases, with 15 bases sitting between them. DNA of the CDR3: TGTGCCAGTCGTAGACAGCTGAATAGCAATCAGCCCCAGCATTTT. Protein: CASRRQLNSNQPQHF.

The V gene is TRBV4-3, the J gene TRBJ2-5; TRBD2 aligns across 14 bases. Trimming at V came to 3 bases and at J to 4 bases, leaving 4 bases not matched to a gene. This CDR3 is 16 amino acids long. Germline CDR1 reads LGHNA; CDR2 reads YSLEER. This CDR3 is CASSQGTSGRGETQYF. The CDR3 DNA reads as TGCGCCAGCAGCCAGGGGACTAGCGGGAGAGGAGAGACCCAGTACTTC.

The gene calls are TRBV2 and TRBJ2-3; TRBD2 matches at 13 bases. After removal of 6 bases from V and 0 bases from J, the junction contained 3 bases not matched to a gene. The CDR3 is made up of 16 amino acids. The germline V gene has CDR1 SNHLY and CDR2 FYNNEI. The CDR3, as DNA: TGTGCCAGCAGAAAACTAGCGGGAGGGAGCACAGATACGCAGTATTTT. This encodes CASRKLAGGSTDTQYF. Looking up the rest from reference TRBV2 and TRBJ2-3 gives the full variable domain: EPEVTQTPSHQVTQMGQEVILRCVPISNHLYFYWYRQILGQKVEFLVSFYNNEISEKSEIFDDQFSVERPDGSNFTLKIRSTKLEDSAMYFCASRKLAGGSTDTQYFGPGTRLTVL.

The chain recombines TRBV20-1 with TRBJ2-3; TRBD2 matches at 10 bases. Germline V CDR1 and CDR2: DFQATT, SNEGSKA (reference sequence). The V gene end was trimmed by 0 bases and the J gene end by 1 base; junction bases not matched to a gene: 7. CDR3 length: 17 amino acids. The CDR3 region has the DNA TGCAGTGCTAGAGATCTACTAGCGGGACGGGGCACAGATACGCAGTATTTT. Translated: CSARDLLAGRGTDTQYF.

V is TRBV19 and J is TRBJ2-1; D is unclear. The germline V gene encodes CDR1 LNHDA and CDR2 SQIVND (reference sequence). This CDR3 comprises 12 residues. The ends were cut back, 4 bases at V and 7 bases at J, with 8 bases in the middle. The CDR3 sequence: CASSRLTNEQFF. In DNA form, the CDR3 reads TGTGCCAGTAGTAGACTCACGAATGAGCAGTTCTTC.

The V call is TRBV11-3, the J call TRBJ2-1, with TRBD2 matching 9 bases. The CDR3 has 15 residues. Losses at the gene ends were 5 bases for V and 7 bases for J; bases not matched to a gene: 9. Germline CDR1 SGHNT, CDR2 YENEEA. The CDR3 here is CASSPGGAGGNEQFF. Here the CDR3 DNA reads TGTGCCAGCAGCCCGGGGGGAGCGGGGGGAAATGAGCAGTTCTTC.

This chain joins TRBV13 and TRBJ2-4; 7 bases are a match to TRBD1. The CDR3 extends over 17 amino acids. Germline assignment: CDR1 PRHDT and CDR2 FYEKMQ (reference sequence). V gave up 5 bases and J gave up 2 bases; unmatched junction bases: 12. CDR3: CASSTEQGSSTKNIQYF. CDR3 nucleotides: TGTGCCAGCAGCACCGAACAGGGGTCGAGTACCAAAAACATTCAGTACTTC.

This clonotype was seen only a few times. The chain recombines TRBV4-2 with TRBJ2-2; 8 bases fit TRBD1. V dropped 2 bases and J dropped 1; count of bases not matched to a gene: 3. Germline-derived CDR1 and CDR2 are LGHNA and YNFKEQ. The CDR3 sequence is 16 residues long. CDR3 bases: TGTGCCAGCAGCCAAAGGACAGGGATGAACACCGGGGAGCTGTTTTTT. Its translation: CASSQRTGMNTGELFF.

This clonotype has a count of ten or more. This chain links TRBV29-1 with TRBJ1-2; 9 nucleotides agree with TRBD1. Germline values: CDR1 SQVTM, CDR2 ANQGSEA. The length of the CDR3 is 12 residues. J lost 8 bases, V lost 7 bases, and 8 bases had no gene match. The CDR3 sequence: CSATQGARGYTF. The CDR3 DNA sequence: TGCAGCGCCACACAGGGGGCGCGCGGCTACACCTTC.

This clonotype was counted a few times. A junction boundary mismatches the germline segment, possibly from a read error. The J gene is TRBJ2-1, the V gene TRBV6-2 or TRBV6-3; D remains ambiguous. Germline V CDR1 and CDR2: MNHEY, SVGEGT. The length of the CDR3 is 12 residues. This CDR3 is CASSYSFNEQFF. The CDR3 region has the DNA TGTGCCAGCAGTTACTCCTTCAATGAGCAGTTCTTC.

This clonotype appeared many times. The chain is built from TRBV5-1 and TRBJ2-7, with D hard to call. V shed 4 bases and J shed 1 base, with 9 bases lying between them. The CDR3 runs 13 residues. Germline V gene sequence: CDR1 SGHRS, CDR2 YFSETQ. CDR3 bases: TGCGCCAGCAGCCCGGAAGGATCCTACGAGCAGTACTTC. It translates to CASSPEGSYEQYF.

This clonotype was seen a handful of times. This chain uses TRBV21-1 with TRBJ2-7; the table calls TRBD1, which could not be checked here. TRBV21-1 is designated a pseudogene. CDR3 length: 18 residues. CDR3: CASSKGPPLLCRPYEQYF. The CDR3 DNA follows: TGTGCCAGCAGCAAAGGTCCCCCCTTGTTATGCCGACCCTACGAGCAGTACTTC.

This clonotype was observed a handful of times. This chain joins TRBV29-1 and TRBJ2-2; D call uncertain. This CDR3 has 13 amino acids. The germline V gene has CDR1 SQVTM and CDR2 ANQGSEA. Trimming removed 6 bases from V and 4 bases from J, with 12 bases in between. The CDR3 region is CSVAQITTGELFF. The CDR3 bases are TGCAGCGTCGCTCAGATTACCACCGGGGAGCTGTTTTTT.

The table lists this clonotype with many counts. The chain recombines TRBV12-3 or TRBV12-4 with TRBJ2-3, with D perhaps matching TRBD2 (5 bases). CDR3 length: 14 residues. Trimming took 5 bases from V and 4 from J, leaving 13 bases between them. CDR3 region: CASSLYPAADTQYF. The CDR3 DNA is TGTGCCAGCAGTCTTTATCCAGCGGCAGATACGCAGTATTTT.

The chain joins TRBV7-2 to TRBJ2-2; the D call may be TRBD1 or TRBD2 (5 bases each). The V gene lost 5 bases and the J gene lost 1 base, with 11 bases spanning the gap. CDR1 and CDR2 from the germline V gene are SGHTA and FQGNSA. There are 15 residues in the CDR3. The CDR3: CASSPSRGNTGELFF. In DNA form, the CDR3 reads TGTGCCAGCAGCCCATCGAGGGGGAACACCGGGGAGCTGTTTTTT. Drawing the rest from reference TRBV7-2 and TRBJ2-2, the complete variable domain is GAGVSQSPSNKVTEKGKDVELRCDPISGHTALYWYRQSLGQGLEFLIYFQGNSAPDKSGLPSDRFSAERTGGSVSTLTIQRTQQEDSAVYLCASSPSRGNTGELFFGEGSRLTVL.

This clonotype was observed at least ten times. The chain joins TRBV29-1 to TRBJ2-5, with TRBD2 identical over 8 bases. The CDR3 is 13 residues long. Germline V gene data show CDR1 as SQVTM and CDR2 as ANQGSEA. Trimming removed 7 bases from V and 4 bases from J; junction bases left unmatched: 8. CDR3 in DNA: TGCAGCGCTGCCAGCCTAGCGGGAGAGACCCAGTACTTC. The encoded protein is CSAASLAGETQYF. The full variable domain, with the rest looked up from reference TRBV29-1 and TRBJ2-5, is SAVISQKPSRDICQRGTSLTIQCQVDSQVTMMFWYRQQPGQSLTLIATANQGSEATYESGFVIDKFPISRPNLTFSTLTVSNMSPEDSSIYLCSAASLAGETQYFGPGTRLLVL.

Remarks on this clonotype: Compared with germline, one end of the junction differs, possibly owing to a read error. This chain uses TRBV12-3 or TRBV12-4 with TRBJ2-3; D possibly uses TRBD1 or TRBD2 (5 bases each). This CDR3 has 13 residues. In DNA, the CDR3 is TGTGCCAGCAGTCAAAATCGGGACCACAATTGTACATTT. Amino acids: CASSQNRDHNCTF.

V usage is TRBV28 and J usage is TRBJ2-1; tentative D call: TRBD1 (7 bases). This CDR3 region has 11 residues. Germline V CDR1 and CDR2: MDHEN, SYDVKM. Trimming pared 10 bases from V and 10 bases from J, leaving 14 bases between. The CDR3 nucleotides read TGTGCCACCAGGGGGGCTCCCGAGCAGTTCTTC. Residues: CATRGAPEQFF.

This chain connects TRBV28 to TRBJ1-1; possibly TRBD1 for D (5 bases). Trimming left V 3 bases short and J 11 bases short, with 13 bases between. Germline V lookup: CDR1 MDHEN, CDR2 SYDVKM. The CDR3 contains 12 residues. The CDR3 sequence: CASSFRGRRAFF. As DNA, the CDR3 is TGTGCCAGCAGTTTTAGGGGCCGCCGGGCTTTCTTT. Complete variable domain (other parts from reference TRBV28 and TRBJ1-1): DVKVTQSSRYLVKRTGEKVFLECVQDMDHENMFWYRQDPGLGLRLIYFSYDVKMKEKGDIPEGYSVSREKKERFSLILESASTNQTSMYLCASSFRGRRAFFGQGTRLTVV.

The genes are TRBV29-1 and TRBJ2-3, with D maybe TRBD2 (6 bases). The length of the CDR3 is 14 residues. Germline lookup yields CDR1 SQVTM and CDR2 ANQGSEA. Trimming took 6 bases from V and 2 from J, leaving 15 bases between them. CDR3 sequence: CSVHARETTDTQYF. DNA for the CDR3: TGCAGCGTCCATGCCCGGGAGACCACAGATACGCAGTATTTT.

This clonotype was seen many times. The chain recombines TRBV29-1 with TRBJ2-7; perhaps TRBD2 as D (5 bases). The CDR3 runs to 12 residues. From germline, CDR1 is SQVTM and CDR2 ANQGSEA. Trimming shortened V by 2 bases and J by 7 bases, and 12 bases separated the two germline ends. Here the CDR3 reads CSVESSHREQYF. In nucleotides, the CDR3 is TGCAGCGTTGAATCTAGCCATAGGGAGCAGTACTTC.

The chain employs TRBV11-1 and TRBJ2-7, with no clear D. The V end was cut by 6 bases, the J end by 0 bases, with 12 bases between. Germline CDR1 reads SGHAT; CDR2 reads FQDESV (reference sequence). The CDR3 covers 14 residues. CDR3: CASSYLGHSYEQYF. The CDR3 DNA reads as TGTGCCAGCAGTTACCTCGGGCACTCCTACGAGCAGTACTTC.

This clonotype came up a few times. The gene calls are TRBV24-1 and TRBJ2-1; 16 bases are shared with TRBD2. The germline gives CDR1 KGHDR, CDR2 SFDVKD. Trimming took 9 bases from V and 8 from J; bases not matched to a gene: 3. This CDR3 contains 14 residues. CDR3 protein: CATEGLAGGDEQFF. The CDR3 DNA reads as TGTGCCACCGAGGGACTAGCGGGAGGGGATGAGCAGTTCTTC.

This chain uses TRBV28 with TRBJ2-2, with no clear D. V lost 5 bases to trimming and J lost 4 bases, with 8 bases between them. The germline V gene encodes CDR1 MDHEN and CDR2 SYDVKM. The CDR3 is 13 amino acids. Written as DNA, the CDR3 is TGTGCCAGCAGTGCGTGGGGCACCGGGGAGCTGTTTTTT. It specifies CASSAWGTGELFF.